What follows is one T cell receptor beta chain and its context. Its antigen is unknown. The sample comes from a study of cytomegalovirus exposure and HLA in healthy donors. The study, taken as a whole, reports: In a later analysis, at a false discovery rate of 0.05, some 15,000 TCR beta sequences were associated with HLA alleles.

The PCR ran on 60 Vbeta and 13 Jbeta primers. The table came from immunoSEQ multiplex PCR; TCRdb's copy has only in-frame clones and leaves some out. In all, the sample yields 100,000 to 150,000 clones. Sequenced sample: PBMCs. This TCR came from a middle-aged woman in good health and CMV-seronegative.

As DNA, the CDR3 is TGTGCCAGCAGCTTACAGGGTACGGGCACAGATACGCAGTATTTT. The encoded protein is CASSLQGTGTDTQYF. This rearrangement joins TRBV7-9 to TRBJ2-3; weak D call: TRBD1 (5 bases). V was clipped by 2 bases and J by 1 base, with 10 bases between them. Germline lookup yields CDR1 SEHNR and CDR2 FQNEAQ (reference sequence). The CDR3 contains 15 residues.